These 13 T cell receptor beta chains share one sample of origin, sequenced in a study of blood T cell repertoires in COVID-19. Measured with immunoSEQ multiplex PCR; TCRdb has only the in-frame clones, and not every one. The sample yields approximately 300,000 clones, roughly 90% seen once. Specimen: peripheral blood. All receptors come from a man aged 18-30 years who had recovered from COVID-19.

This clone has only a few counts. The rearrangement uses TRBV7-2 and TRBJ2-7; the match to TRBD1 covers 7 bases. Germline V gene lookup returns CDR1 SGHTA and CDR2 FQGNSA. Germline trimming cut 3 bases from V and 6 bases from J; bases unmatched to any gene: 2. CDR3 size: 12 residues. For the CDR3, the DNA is TGTGCCAGCAGCTTGACAGGGATCGAGCAGTACTTC. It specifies CASSLTGIEQYF.

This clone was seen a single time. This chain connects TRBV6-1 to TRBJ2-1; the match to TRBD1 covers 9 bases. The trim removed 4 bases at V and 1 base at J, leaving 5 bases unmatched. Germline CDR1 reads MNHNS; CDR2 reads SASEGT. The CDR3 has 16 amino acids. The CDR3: CASSVTGTGSYNEQFF. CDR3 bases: TGTGCCAGCAGTGTGACCGGGACAGGGTCCTACAATGAGCAGTTCTTC.

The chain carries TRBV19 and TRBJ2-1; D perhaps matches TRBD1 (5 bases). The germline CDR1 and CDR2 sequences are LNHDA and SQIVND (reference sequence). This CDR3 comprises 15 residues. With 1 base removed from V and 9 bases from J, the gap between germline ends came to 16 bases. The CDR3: CASSIVGQGGVEQFF. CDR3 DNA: TGTGCCAGTAGTATAGTGGGGCAGGGTGGGGTTGAGCAGTTCTTC.

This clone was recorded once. The CDR3 nucleotides are TGTGCCAGCAGTTCCTCCGGGACAGGGATCTATGGCTACACCTTC. Amino acids: CASSSSGTGIYGYTF. V usage is TRBV5-5 and J usage is TRBJ1-2; TRBD1 matches at 9 bases. CDR3 length: 15 amino acids. J gave up 4 bases and V 5 bases, and 9 bases lay outside the gene matches. Per the germline V gene, CDR1 is SGHKS and CDR2 is YYEKEE (reference sequence).

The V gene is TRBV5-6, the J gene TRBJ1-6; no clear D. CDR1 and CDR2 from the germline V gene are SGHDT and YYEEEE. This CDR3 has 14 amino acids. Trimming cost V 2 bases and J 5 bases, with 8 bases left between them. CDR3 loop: CASSFQINNSPLHF. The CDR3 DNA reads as TGTGCCAGCAGCTTCCAGATTAATAATTCACCCCTCCACTTT.

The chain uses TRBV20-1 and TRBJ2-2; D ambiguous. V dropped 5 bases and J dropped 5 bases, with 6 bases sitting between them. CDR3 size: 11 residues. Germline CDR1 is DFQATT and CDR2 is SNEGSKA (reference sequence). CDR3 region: CSAPLTGELFF. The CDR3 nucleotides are TGCAGTGCTCCGTTAACCGGGGAGCTGTTTTTT.

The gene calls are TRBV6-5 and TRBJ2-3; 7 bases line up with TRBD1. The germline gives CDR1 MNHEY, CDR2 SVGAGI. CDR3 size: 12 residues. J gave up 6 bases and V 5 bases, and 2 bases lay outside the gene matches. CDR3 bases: TGTGCCAGCAGTCCGACAGGGGATACGCAGTATTTT. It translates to CASSPTGDTQYF.

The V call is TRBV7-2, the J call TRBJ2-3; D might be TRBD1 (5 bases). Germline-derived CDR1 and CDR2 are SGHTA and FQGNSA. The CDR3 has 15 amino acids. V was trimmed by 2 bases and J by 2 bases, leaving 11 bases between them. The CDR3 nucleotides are TGTGCCAGCAGCTTACAGGGATTATTCACAGATACGCAGTATTTT. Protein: CASSLQGLFTDTQYF.

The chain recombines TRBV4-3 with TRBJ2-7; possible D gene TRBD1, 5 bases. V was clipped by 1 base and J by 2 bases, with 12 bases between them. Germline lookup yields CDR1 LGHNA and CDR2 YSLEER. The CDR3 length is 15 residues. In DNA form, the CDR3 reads TGCGCCAGCAGCCAAGGACAGAACCGACCCTACGAGCAGTACTTC. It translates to CASSQGQNRPYEQYF.

The CDR3 protein is CASSLGGTGRQPQHF. The CDR3 DNA sequence: TGTGCCAGCAGCTTGGGGGGGACAGGGCGTCAGCCCCAGCATTTT. The chain couples TRBV5-6 to TRBJ1-5; 9 bases match TRBD1. V trimming: 0 bases; J trimming: 6 bases; junction bases outside the gene matches: 4. Germline loops: CDR1 SGHDT, CDR2 YYEEEE. There are 15 residues in the CDR3.

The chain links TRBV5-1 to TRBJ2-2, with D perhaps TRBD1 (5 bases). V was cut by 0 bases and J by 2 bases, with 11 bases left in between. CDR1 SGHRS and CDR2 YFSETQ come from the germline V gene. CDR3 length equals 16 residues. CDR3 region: CASSLARTTNTGELFF. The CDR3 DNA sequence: TGCGCCAGCAGCTTGGCCAGGACAACAAACACCGGGGAGCTGTTTTTT.

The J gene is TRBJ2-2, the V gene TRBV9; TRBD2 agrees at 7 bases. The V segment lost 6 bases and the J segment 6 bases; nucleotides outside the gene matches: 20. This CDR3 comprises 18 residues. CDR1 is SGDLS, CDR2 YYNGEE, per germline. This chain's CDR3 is CASILGGRAKSMAGELFF. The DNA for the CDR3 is TGTGCCAGCATACTCGGAGGGAGGGCTAAGTCGATGGCCGGGGAGCTGTTTTTT. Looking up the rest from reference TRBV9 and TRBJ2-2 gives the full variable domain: DSGVTQTPKHLITATGQRVTLRCSPRSGDLSVYWYQQSLDQGLQFLIQYYNGEERAKGNILERFSAQQFPDLHSELNLSSLELGDSALYFCASILGGRAKSMAGELFFGEGSRLTVL.

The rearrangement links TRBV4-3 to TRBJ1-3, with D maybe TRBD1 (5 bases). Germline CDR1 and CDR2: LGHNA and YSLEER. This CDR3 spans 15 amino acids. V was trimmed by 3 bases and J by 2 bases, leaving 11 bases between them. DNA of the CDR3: TGCGCCAGCAGCCACTTAGGGGCGCCTGGAAACACCATATATTTT. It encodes CASSHLGAPGNTIYF.